The TCR beta chain described here comes from a study of early T cells in non-severe SARS-CoV-2 infection (dated by TCRdb to 2020 to 2023). Notes on the research overall: Because TCR sequencing was done on bulk RNA from unsorted whole blood, the alpha and beta chains could not be paired. Results the study describes overall, beyond this receptor: VDJdb matching was skewed toward anti-spike CD8 responses and likely underestimated virus-specific expansions, missing private and CD4 specificities.

To prepare the library, 5' RACE was applied. Sequencing was performed on a NextSeq 500. The TCR library protocol attached unique molecular identifiers to individual cDNA molecules to correct for sequencing error and PCR bias. Sequencing covered both TCR alpha and beta chains, and within each sample the abundances of alpha and beta sequences were tightly co-correlated. Turning to the authors' computational methods: V gene, J gene and CDR3 annotation of TCR sequences was performed with Decombinator V4. TCRs were defined as expanded if a significant change between any two time points was detected under a Poisson model with p below 0.0001. TCR abundances were normalised to the total number of TCRs sequenced per sample and expressed as counts per million. MAIT TCRs were defined by TRAV1-2 paired with TRAJ12, TRAJ20 or TRAJ33, and iNKT TCRs by TRAV10 paired with TRAJ18. VDJdb, accessed on 1 November 2021, was searched for TCRs annotated for CMV, EBV and SARS-CoV-2, and TCRs annotated for more than one antigen were excluded. TCRdb trimmed public reads at Q25 via fastp, called clones via MiXCR and kept in-frame beta chains. Each entry merges the rows of one CDR3 protein and shows their most common DNA and genes. TCRdb, not the authors, supplied the V and J calls. Within this sample are about 48,000 distinct CDR3 sequences, with about 6% of them counted one time only. The ten top clones hold around 7% of the sample.

This was a case-control study nested in a cohort of healthcare workers in London, UK, who had nasopharyngeal swab PCR tests and blood samples taken every week. Healthcare workers were enrolled in the week of the UK lockdown, from 23 to 31 March 2020, and were followed every week for up to roughly 15 weeks. This clonotype was seen a few times. Its binding antigen is unknown. Base qualities are not provided; no much larger clone lies one nucleotide away. CDR1 is given as SGDLS and CDR2 as YYNGEE, both from the germline V gene. V is reduced by 0 bases and J by 5 bases, leaving a spacing of 15 bases between them. Inclusive of the bounding cysteine and phenylalanine, the CDR3 is 16 residues long. Only CDR3 DNA remains: 48 bases, in frame from the first base.

The rearranged chain carries TRBV9 and TRBJ2-1; possibly the D gene is TRBD2, per 5 matching bases. This TCR was sampled from an adult who was a healthcare worker with PCR-confirmed SARS-CoV-2 infection or an uninfected control (not recorded which). Material: whole blood, obtained at baseline. The CDR3 has the sequence CASSVAALAFDNEQFF. DNA sequence: TGTGCCAGCAGCGTAGCGGCGCTAGCCTTTGACAATGAGCAGTTCTTC.